Below, 24 T cell receptor beta chains from the same sample are listed, as sequenced in a study of post-analysis software for immune sequencing data. The TCR beta cDNA libraries contained unique molecular identifiers. TCRdb processed the PCR reads anew with MiXCR; each CDR3 protein has one entry. The data contain more than 500,000 distinct CDR3 sequences, around a third of them singletons. Whole-study results and caveats: A few TRBV segments occurring more often in patients than controls included TRBV5-6, TRBV5-1 and TRBV20-1.

These receptors have no identified antigens. The specimen sequenced was blood. The receptors were gathered from a girl younger than 18 with multiple sclerosis.

In its sample, this clonotype was seen a few times. The chain combines TRBV7-9 with TRBJ2-5; 7 nucleotides agree with TRBD1. The CDR3 runs to 15 residues. Germline trimming cut 5 bases from V and 4 bases from J; bases unmatched to any gene: 10. Germline V gene lookup returns CDR1 SEHNR and CDR2 FQNEAQ (reference sequence). The CDR3 spells CASSLPTGQRETQYF. The CDR3 coding sequence is TGTGCCAGCAGCCTGCCGACAGGGCAGAGAGAGACCCAGTACTTC.

This rearrangement joins TRBV28 to TRBJ1-5; D is undetermined. Germline V gene data show CDR1 as MDHEN and CDR2 as SYDVKM. The CDR3 covers 17 residues. V lost 4 bases to trimming and J lost 4 bases, with 20 bases between them. CDR3 in DNA: TGTGCCAGCAGTTCCTATCCGGGCATCGAAACTAATCAGCCCCAGCATTTT. Translation: CASSSYPGIETNQPQHF.

This rearrangement joins TRBV6-5 to TRBJ1-1, with 8 bases matching TRBD1. The J segment lost 4 bases and the V segment lost 4 bases, leaving 8 bases of the junction unmatched. Germline V gives CDR1 MNHEY, CDR2 SVGAGI. The CDR3 runs 15 residues. The CDR3 nucleotides read TGTGCCAGCAGTTTCGCGACAGGGGTGAGCACTGAAGCTTTCTTT. It specifies CASSFATGVSTEAFF.

This clonotype was picked up a small number of times. CDR3 sequence: CSEELAGIQETQYF. CDR3 coding DNA: TGCAGTGAAGAGTTAGCGGGGATCCAAGAGACCCAGTACTTC. The V call is TRBV20-1, the J call TRBJ2-5, with 8 bases identical to TRBD2. After removal of 7 bases from V and 1 base from J, the junction contained 8 bases not matched to a gene. This CDR3 is built from 14 residues. CDR1 is DFQATT and CDR2 is SNEGSKA in the germline V gene (reference sequence).

Only a few counts were recorded for this clonotype. V usage is TRBV20-1 and J usage is TRBJ2-3, with a possible D match to TRBD2 (5 bases). Deletions cut 6 bases from V and 2 bases from J, with 21 bases between. From germline, CDR1 is DFQATT and CDR2 SNEGSKA (reference sequence). The CDR3 length is 16 residues. The CDR3 spells CSADPPLGVHTDTQYF. In nucleotides, the CDR3 is TGCAGTGCCGATCCTCCCCTCGGGGTACACACAGATACGCAGTATTTT.

This CDR3 reads CASSLVWPGETQYF. DNA of the CDR3: TGCGCCAGCAGCTTGGTTTGGCCGGGAGAGACCCAGTACTTC. The gene calls are TRBV5-1 and TRBJ2-7; D call uncertain. The better agreement between TRBJ2-5 and the DNA end casts doubt on the J call. This CDR3 is built from 14 residues. Germline CDR1 SGHRS, CDR2 YFSETQ.

This clonotype came up a few times. This sequence joins TRBV18 and TRBJ2-1; 7 bases map to TRBD2. Germline V gene data show CDR1 as KGHSH and CDR2 as LQKENI. With 1 base clipped from V and 4 bases from J, the junction kept 4 bases outside the gene matches. CDR3 length: 15 residues. The CDR3 bases are TGTGCCAGCTCACCACTTGTTAGCGGGTACAATGAGCAGTTCTTC. Translating gives CASSPLVSGYNEQFF.

The chain joins TRBV27 to TRBJ2-7; the match to TRBD1 covers 8 bases. Germline loops: CDR1 MNHEY, CDR2 SMNVEV (reference sequence). J lost 2 bases, V lost 6 bases, and 27 bases had no gene match. This CDR3 has 21 residues. The CDR3 nucleotides read TGTGCCAGCAGGGATTTTGGGATTTATTCGCCCGGACAGGGCCTCACCTACGAGCAGTACTTC. The encoded protein is CASRDFGIYSPGQGLTYEQYF.

The rearrangement links TRBV12-3 or TRBV12-4 to TRBJ1-2; TRBD1 aligns across 11 bases. There are 16 residues in the CDR3. The V segment lost 1 base and the J segment 6 bases; nucleotides outside the gene matches: 7. As DNA, the CDR3 is TGTGCCAGCAGTTTAGGGACAGGGGGCGCATCTAATGGCTACACCTTC. Its translation is CASSLGTGGASNGYTF.

The V gene is TRBV20-1, the J gene TRBJ2-1; D gene unclear. CDR1 is DFQATT and CDR2 is SNEGSKA in the germline V gene (reference sequence). This CDR3 spans 12 amino acids. The germline V and J ends were trimmed by 5 bases and 9 bases, with 14 bases remaining between them. CDR3 DNA: TGCAGTGCTGCTATTACATCGACTGAGCAGTTCTTC. Translating it yields CSAAITSTEQFF.

This clonotype was found a few times. V usage is TRBV19 and J usage is TRBJ1-2; 7 nucleotides match TRBD1. Germline V lookup: CDR1 LNHDA, CDR2 SQIVND (reference sequence). The trim removed 3 bases at V and 0 bases at J, leaving 10 bases unmatched. CDR3 size: 17 residues. CDR3 sequence (DNA): TGTGCCAGTAGTATGGACAGGCCCGCCCAAGCTAACTATGGCTACACCTTC. This codes for CASSMDRPAQANYGYTF.

The chain is built from TRBV5-4 and TRBJ1-2, with TRBD1 as a possible D gene (5 bases). Germline V lookup: CDR1 SGHNT, CDR2 YYREEE (reference sequence). V lost 6 bases to trimming and J lost 8 bases, with 17 bases between them. The length of the CDR3 is 13 residues. The CDR3 reads CASNSWRGGGYTF. Here the CDR3 DNA reads TGTGCCAGCAACTCCTGGAGGGGCGGGGGCTACACCTTC.

The V call is TRBV9, the J call TRBJ2-7; 7 nucleotides align to TRBD2. CDR3 length: 14 residues. CDR1 and CDR2 (germline): SGDLS, YYNGEE. V was clipped by 0 bases and J by 5 bases; unmatched bases: 5. CDR3 sequence (DNA): TGTGCCAGCAGCGTAGAGCGGGGTACGCACGAGCAGTACTTC. It yields the protein CASSVERGTHEQYF.

The chain uses TRBV5-1 and TRBJ1-5; 11 nucleotides align to TRBD1. This CDR3 comprises 15 residues. V was pared by 4 bases and J by 6 bases, with 6 bases of the junction left unmatched. From germline, CDR1 is SGHRS and CDR2 YFSETQ. The CDR3 here is CASSPGTGGGQPQHF. The CDR3 DNA reads TGCGCCAGCAGCCCCGGGACAGGGGGTGGTCAGCCCCAGCATTTT. The full variable domain, its missing parts supplied by reference TRBV5-1 and TRBJ1-5, is KAGVTQTPRYLIKTRGQQVTLSCSPISGHRSVSWYQQTPGQGLQFLFEYFSETQRNKGNFPGRFSGRQFSNSRSEMNVSTLELGDSALYLCASSPGTGGGQPQHFGDGTRLSIL.

This clonotype was counted between two and nine times. The chain joins TRBV7-2 to TRBJ1-4; D ambiguous. From germline, CDR1 is SGHTA and CDR2 FQGNSA. This CDR3 comprises 19 residues. V was pared by 3 bases and J by 0 bases, with 20 bases between. The CDR3 here is CASSFTRGAAWATNEKLFF. Written as DNA, the CDR3 is TGTGCCAGCAGCTTTACTAGAGGCGCAGCATGGGCAACTAATGAAAAACTGTTTTTT.

This clonotype has just a few counts. The chain couples TRBV5-5 to TRBJ1-4; TRBD1 might be the D (5 bases). CDR1 and CDR2 from the germline V gene are SGHKS and YYEKEE (reference sequence). This CDR3 comprises 15 residues. Trimming stripped 4 bases from V and 3 bases from J, with 13 bases between. As DNA, the CDR3 is TGTGCCAGCAGCCCGACGGGGGGGGCTAATGAAAAACTGTTTTTT. It yields the protein CASSPTGGANEKLFF.

The chain joins TRBV3-1 to TRBJ1-5; D is unresolved. The CDR3 sequence is 15 residues long. V was cut by 1 base and J by 7 bases, with 14 bases left in between. In germline, CDR1 is LGHDT, CDR2 YNNKEL (reference sequence). The CDR3 DNA sequence: TGTGCCAGCAGCCAAGGTGTGGGATCGGGGCAGCCCCAGCATTTT. Amino acids: CASSQGVGSGQPQHF.

This clonotype was seen repeatedly, ten times or more. The chain recombines TRBV4-1 with TRBJ2-7; D may match TRBD1 or TRBD2 (5 bases each). CDR1 and CDR2 (germline): MGHRA, YSYEKL. The V end lost 5 bases, the J end lost 4 bases, and 12 bases lay between the germline ends. The CDR3 runs to 13 residues. The CDR3 spells CASSSPGPYEQYF. In DNA, the CDR3 is TGCGCCAGCAGCTCACCGGGACCGTACGAGCAGTACTTC.

The V call is TRBV5-1, the J call TRBJ2-7, with 13 nucleotides matching TRBD2. The J segment lost 3 bases and the V segment lost 4 bases, leaving 4 bases of the junction unmatched. Germline CDR1 reads SGHRS; CDR2 reads YFSETQ. This CDR3 is built from 15 residues. The CDR3 region is CASSATSGGGYEQYF. The CDR3 DNA is TGCGCCAGCAGCGCTACTAGCGGGGGGGGCTACGAGCAGTACTTC. The full variable domain, its missing parts supplied by reference TRBV5-1 and TRBJ2-7, is KAGVTQTPRYLIKTRGQQVTLSCSPISGHRSVSWYQQTPGQGLQFLFEYFSETQRNKGNFPGRFSGRQFSNSRSEMNVSTLELGDSALYLCASSATSGGGYEQYFGPGTRLTVT.

The V call is TRBV20-1, the J call TRBJ1-5; 9 positions agree with TRBD1. Germline V gene lookup returns CDR1 DFQATT and CDR2 SNEGSKA (reference sequence). CDR3 length: 17 amino acids. J lost 1 base, V lost 7 bases, and 14 bases had no gene match. The CDR3 DNA follows: TGCAGTGGATACCCGGACAGGGGAGGAAGAAGCAATCAGCCCCAGCATTTT. This sequence encodes CSGYPDRGGRSNQPQHF.

The chain uses TRBV5-1 and TRBJ2-3; 7 bases agree with TRBD1. Trimming at V came to 1 base and at J to 4 bases, leaving 15 bases not matched to a gene. This CDR3 contains 18 residues. Germline-derived CDR1 and CDR2 are SGHRS and YFSETQ. The CDR3 protein is CASSLSGGIPGGADTQYF. DNA of the CDR3: TGCGCCAGCAGCTTGTCAGGGGGAATACCGGGTGGTGCAGATACGCAGTATTTT.

This clonotype was picked up many times. The chain carries TRBV11-1 and TRBJ2-3, with D possibly TRBD2 on 6 matching bases. Germline V gives CDR1 SGHAT, CDR2 FQDESV (reference sequence). Trimming left V 0 bases short and J 4 bases short, with 14 bases between. The CDR3 extends over 16 amino acids. The DNA for the CDR3 is TGTGCCAGCAGCTTAGCGCGGGAAAGGAGAGCAGATACGCAGTATTTT. It yields the protein CASSLARERRADTQYF.

This clonotype was detected only a few times. This chain joins TRBV5-1 and TRBJ1-1, with 8 bases matching TRBD1. With V trimmed by 4 bases and J by 0 bases, 5 bases remained unmatched. This CDR3 is 15 amino acids long. Germline values: CDR1 SGHRS, CDR2 YFSETQ. CDR3 DNA sequence: TGCGCCAGCAGCGACGGACAGGGATTGAACACTGAAGCTTTCTTT. The encoded protein is CASSDGQGLNTEAFF.

This clonotype was counted between two and nine times. J is TRBJ1-1 and V is TRBV6-1; tentative D call: TRBD1 (5 bases). The germline CDR1 and CDR2 sequences are MNHNS and SASEGT. This CDR3 comprises 15 residues. Deletions cut 6 bases from V and 0 bases from J, with 14 bases between. The CDR3 region is CASRGLRRLNTEAFF. The CDR3 region has the DNA TGTGCCAGCAGGGGACTCCGACGGTTGAACACTGAAGCTTTCTTT.